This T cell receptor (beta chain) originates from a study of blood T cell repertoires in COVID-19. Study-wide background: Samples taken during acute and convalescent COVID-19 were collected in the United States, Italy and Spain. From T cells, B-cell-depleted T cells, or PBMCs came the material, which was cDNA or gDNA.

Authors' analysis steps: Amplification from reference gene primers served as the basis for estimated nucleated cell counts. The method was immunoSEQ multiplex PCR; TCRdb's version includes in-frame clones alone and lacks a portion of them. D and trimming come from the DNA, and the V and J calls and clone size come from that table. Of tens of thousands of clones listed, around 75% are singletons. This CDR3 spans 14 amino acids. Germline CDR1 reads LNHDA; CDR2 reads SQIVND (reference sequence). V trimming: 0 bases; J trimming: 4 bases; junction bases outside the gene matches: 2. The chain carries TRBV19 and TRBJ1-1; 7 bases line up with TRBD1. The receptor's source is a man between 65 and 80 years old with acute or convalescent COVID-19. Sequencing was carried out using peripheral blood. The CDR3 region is CASSIDTGVTEAFF. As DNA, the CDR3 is TGTGCCAGTAGTATAGATACAGGGGTCACTGAAGCTTTCTTT.